Listed below are T cell receptor beta chains from one sample, sequenced in a study of identical twins. TCRdb reprocessed the 5' RACE reads with MiXCR, giving one entry per CDR3 protein. Of hundreds of thousands of distinct CDR3 sequences listed, 20% to 25% were seen once; the top ten hold 2.9%. The same data also contributed to another study, on T cells expressing NK-cell markers.

Sequencing used CD4+ T cells sorted from blood. All receptors come from a woman younger than 30 in good health. The CDR3 runs from the conserved cysteine through the conserved F or W. The D gene is left open where the match is weak. A row's size may be missing; if present it is once, few, many or a size class.

D: -; J: TRBJ2-5; V: TRBV6-5; length: 18; size: -; DNA: TGTGCCAGCAGTTACCCCCCGGAGAGGCAGCGACGACAAGAGACCCAGTACTTC; CDR3: CASSYPPERQRRQETQYF
D: -; J: TRBJ2-7; V: TRBV9; length: 13; size: few; DNA: TGTGCCAGCAGCCCGGGGGCGGCGGAAGGGCAGTACTTC; CDR3: CASSPGAAEGQYF
D: -; J: TRBJ2-1; V: TRBV28; length: 14; size: -; DNA: TGTGCCAGCAAGCCCGGCAGATCCTACAATGAGCAGTTCTTC; CDR3: CASKPGRSYNEQFF
D: -; J: TRBJ2-1; V: TRBV20-1; length: 14; size: -; DNA: TGCAGTGCTAGGTCTCGGGATAGGCACAATGAGCAGTTCTTC; CDR3: CSARSRDRHNEQFF
D: TRBD1; J: TRBJ1-1; V: TRBV5-1; length: 17; size: -; DNA: TGCGCCAGCAGCTTACCCCGGGACAGAAGCATGAACACTGAAGCTTTCTTT; CDR3: CASSLPRDRSMNTEAFF
D: -; J: TRBJ2-5; V: TRBV20-1; length: 13; size: -; DNA: TGCAGTGCTAGAAGGGCGACCCAAGAGACCCAGTACTTC; CDR3: CSARRATQETQYF
D: -; J: TRBJ1-2; V: TRBV3-1; length: 12; size: few; DNA: TGTGCCAGCAGCGACAGCGCCTATGGCTACACCTTC; CDR3: CASSDSAYGYTF
D: TRBD1; J: TRBJ2-2; V: TRBV2; length: 15; size: -; DNA: TGTGCCAGCTCCGGGACAGCAATAAACACCGGGGAGCTGTTTTTT; CDR3: CASSGTAINTGELFF
D: TRBD2; J: TRBJ2-1; V: TRBV24-1; length: 13; size: -; DNA: TGTGCCACCAGGTCCGGGACTAGCGATGAGCAGTTCTTC; CDR3: CATRSGTSDEQFF
D: TRBD1; J: TRBJ1-1; V: TRBV11-1; length: 15; size: -; DNA: TGTGCCAGCAGACGGACAGGGGGCTTCGTCACTGAAGCTTTCTTT; CDR3: CASRRTGGFVTEAFF
D: -; J: TRBJ2-2; V: TRBV5-1; length: 14; size: few; DNA: TGCGCCAGCAGCGGGGGGCAGACAAACGGGGAGCTGTTTTTT; CDR3: CASSGGQTNGELFF
D: -; J: TRBJ2-3; V: TRBV20-1; length: 15; size: -; DNA: TGCAGTGCTAGCTCCGCCCCGGTTAGCACAGATACGCAGTATTTT; CDR3: CSASSAPVSTDTQYF
D: TRBD1; J: TRBJ2-7; V: TRBV18; length: 14; size: few; DNA: TGTGCCAGCTCACCGACAGGGGTATCCTACGAGCAGTACTTC; CDR3: CASSPTGVSYEQYF
D: TRBD2; J: TRBJ2-1; V: TRBV5-6; length: 13; size: few; DNA: TGTGCCAGCAGCCCGGGGAGGGCGGGTGAGCAGTTCTTC; CDR3: CASSPGRAGEQFF